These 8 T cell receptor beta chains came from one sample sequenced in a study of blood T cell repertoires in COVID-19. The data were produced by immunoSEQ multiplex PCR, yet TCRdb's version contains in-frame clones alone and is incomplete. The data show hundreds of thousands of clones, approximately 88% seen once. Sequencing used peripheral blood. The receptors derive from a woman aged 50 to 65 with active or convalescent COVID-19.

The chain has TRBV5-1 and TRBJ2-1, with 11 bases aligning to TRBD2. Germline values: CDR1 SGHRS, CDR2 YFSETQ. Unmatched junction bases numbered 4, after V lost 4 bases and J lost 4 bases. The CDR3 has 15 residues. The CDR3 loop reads CASSHGTSGYNEQFF. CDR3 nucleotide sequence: TGCGCCAGCAGCCACGGGACTAGCGGATACAATGAGCAGTTCTTC.

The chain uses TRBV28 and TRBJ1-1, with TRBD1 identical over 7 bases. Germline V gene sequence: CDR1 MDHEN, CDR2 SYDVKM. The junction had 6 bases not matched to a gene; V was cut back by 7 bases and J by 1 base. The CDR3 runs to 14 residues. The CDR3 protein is CASKTGTENTEAFF. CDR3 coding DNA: TGTGCCAGCAAAACCGGGACAGAGAACACTGAAGCTTTCTTT. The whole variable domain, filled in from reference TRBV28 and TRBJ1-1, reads DVKVTQSSRYLVKRTGEKVFLECVQDMDHENMFWYRQDPGLGLRLIYFSYDVKMKEKGDIPEGYSVSREKKERFSLILESASTNQTSMYLCASKTGTENTEAFFGQGTRLTVV.

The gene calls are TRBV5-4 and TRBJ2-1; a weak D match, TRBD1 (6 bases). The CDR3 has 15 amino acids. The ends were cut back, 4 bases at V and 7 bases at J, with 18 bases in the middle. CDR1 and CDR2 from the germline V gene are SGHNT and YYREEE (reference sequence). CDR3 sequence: CASSAWPNRENEQFF. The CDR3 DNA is TGTGCCAGCAGCGCTTGGCCCAACAGGGAGAATGAGCAGTTCTTC. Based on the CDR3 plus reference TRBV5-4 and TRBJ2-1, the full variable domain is ETGVTQSPTHLIKTRGQQVTLRCSSQSGHNTVSWYQQALGQGPQFIFQYYREEENGRGNFPPRFSGLQFPNYSSELNVNALELDDSALYLCASSAWPNRENEQFFGPGTRLTVL.

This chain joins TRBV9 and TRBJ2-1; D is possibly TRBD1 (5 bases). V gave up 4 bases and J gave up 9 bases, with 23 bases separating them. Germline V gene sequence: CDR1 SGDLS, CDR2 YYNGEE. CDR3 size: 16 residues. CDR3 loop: CASSPFDSPPTSEQFF. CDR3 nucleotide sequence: TGTGCCAGCAGCCCCTTTGACAGCCCGCCGACGAGTGAGCAGTTCTTC.

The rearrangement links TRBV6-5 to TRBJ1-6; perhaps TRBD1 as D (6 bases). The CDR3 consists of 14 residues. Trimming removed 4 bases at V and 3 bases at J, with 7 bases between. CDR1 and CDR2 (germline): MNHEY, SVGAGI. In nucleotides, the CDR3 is TGTGCCAGCAGTTTGACAGGCTATAATTCACCCCTCCACTTT. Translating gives CASSLTGYNSPLHF.

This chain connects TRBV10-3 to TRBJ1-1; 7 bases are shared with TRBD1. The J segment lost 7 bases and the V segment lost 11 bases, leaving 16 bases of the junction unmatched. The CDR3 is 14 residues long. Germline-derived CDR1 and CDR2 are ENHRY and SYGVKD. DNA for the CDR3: TGTGCCTCCCGGGACAGCGGAGATGTAGGTGAAGCTTTCTTT. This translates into CASRDSGDVGEAFF.

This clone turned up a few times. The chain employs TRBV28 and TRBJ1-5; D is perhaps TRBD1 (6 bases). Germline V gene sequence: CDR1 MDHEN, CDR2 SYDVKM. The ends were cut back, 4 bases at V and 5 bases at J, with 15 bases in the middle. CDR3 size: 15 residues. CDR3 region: CASSSVGQGYQPQHF. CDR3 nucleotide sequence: TGTGCCAGCAGTTCGGTGGGCCAGGGGTATCAGCCCCAGCATTTT.

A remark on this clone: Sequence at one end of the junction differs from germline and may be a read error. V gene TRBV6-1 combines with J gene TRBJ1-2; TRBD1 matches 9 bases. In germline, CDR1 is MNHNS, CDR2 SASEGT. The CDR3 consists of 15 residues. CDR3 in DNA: TGTGCCAGCAGAGAAGGGACAGGGATTGACTATGGCTACACCTTC. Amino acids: CASREGTGIDYGYTF.